One and the same sample provided the 8 T cell receptor beta chains below, sequenced in a study of vaccination effects on CD4 cells after COVID-19. These receptors' targets are unknown. The protocol was immunoSEQ multiplex PCR, while the TCRdb copy is restricted to in-frame clones and leaves out a portion. The sample yields roughly 34,000 clones, almost 85% seen once. ViraFEST assay sequencing came after antigen-specific CD4+ T cells were expanded with viral peptide pools. Isolation of CD4+ T cells took place after approximately ten days of culture. Everyone in the study got two shots of either the BNT162b2 or mRNA-1273 vaccine. Sequencing used CD4+ T cells from PBMCs cultured with HCoV-NL63 spike peptides, obtained after COVID-19 vaccination. These receptors all stem from a human donor who received a COVID-19 vaccine. Some clones in this sample may be carry-over from other donors' samples.

J is TRBJ1-1 and V is TRBV24-1, with TRBD1 as a possible D gene (5 bases). Germline V gene data show CDR1 as KGHDR and CDR2 as SFDVKD. The CDR3 is 14 amino acids. Trimming pared 5 bases from V and 8 bases from J, leaving 17 bases between. CDR3 DNA sequence: TGTGCCACCAGTGCCTCGGGGACGGACATCGAAGCTTTCTTT. It is translated as CATSASGTDIEAFF.

The rearrangement links TRBV5-1 to TRBJ2-3; D is tentatively TRBD1 or TRBD2 (5 bases each). CDR3 length equals 17 residues. Trimming stripped 4 bases from V and 2 bases from J, with 20 bases between. Germline V lookup: CDR1 SGHRS, CDR2 YFSETQ. In DNA form, the CDR3 reads TGCGCCAGCAGCCCGGGACCCGGGACGACAACCACAGATACGCAGTATTTT. As protein: CASSPGPGTTTTDTQYF. Using reference TRBV5-1 and TRBJ2-3 for the parts outside the CDR3, the full variable domain is KAGVTQTPRYLIKTRGQQVTLSCSPISGHRSVSWYQQTPGQGLQFLFEYFSETQRNKGNFPGRFSGRQFSNSRSEMNVSTLELGDSALYLCASSPGPGTTTTDTQYFGPGTRLTVL.

CDR3 sequence: CAWSVGSGRGTEAFF. In DNA form, the CDR3 reads TGTGCCTGGAGTGTAGGGTCAGGGAGGGGGACTGAAGCTTTCTTT. This sequence joins TRBV30 and TRBJ1-1; D is perhaps TRBD1 (6 bases). This CDR3 has 15 residues. Germline-derived CDR1 and CDR2 are GTSNPN and SVGIG (reference sequence). Deletions cut 0 bases from V and 5 bases from J, with 16 bases between. Complete variable domain (other parts from reference TRBV30 and TRBJ1-1): SQTIHQWPATLVQPVGSPLSLECTVEGTSNPNLYWYRQAAGRGLQLLFYSVGIGQISSEVPQNLSASRPQDRQFILSSKKLLLSDSGFYLCAWSVGSGRGTEAFFGQGTRLTVV.

This chain uses TRBV5-1 with TRBJ1-1, with TRBD1 as a possible D gene (5 bases). The CDR3 is 12 amino acids. V lost 9 bases to trimming and J lost 6 bases, with 15 bases between them. Germline V gene lookup returns CDR1 SGHRS and CDR2 YFSETQ. This CDR3 reads CATGREGPEAFF. The CDR3 nucleotides read TGCGCCACCGGCAGGGAGGGACCTGAAGCTTTCTTT.

The chain employs TRBV19 and TRBJ1-1, with TRBD1 as a possible D gene (5 bases). Germline lookup yields CDR1 LNHDA and CDR2 SQIVND (reference sequence). V was shortened by 5 bases and J by 6 bases, with 10 bases between the two germline ends. This CDR3 region has 12 residues. In DNA form, the CDR3 reads TGTGCCAGTAGTTCGGGGGGGTCTGAAGCTTTCTTT. Amino acid sequence: CASSSGGSEAFF.

The gene calls are TRBV6-5 and TRBJ2-3; D may be TRBD2 (7 bases). This CDR3 has 15 amino acids. V lost 2 bases and J 3 bases, leaving 12 bases between the germline ends. The germline V gene encodes CDR1 MNHEY and CDR2 SVGAGI. CDR3 region: CASSYRGGPTDTQYF. The CDR3 DNA reads as TGTGCCAGCAGTTACAGGGGGGGGCCAACAGATACGCAGTATTTT.

This sequence joins TRBV6-1 and TRBJ1-4, with 7 bases identical to TRBD1. The CDR3 covers 14 residues. Germline values: CDR1 MNHNS, CDR2 SASEGT. V shed 3 bases and J 5 bases; nucleotides not matched to a gene: 3. CDR3 in amino acids: CASSESQGNEKLFF. The CDR3 coding sequence is TGTGCCAGCAGTGAGTCACAGGGGAATGAAAAACTGTTTTTT.

This clone occurred a few times. The chain carries TRBV29-1 and TRBJ1-1; D is possibly TRBD1 (5 bases). Germline V CDR1 and CDR2: SQVTM, ANQGSEA. The CDR3 length is 12 residues. V lost 4 bases, J lost 7 bases, and 13 bases lay in between. The CDR3 coding sequence is TGCAGCGTTGTCAGGGCCGGAATTGAAGCTTTCTTT. It is translated as CSVVRAGIEAFF. The entire variable domain, with the rest obtained from reference TRBV29-1 and TRBJ1-1, is as follows: SAVISQKPSRDICQRGTSLTIQCQVDSQVTMMFWYRQQPGQSLTLIATANQGSEATYESGFVIDKFPISRPNLTFSTLTVSNMSPEDSSIYLCSVVRAGIEAFFGQGTRLTVV.